These 13 T cell receptor beta chains were sequenced from one sample in a study of identical twins. TCRdb analysed the 5' RACE reads with MiXCR anew, one entry per CDR3 protein. This sample carries approximately 500,000 distinct CDR3 sequences, less than 25% of them seen once, and the ten largest clones take approximately 2.9%. These data are also associated with another study on T cells expressing NK-cell markers.

What was sequenced was CD4+ T cells sorted from blood. These TCRs come from a young woman in good health.

This clonotype was picked up a small number of times. V is TRBV10-2 and J is TRBJ2-7; D may match TRBD1 or TRBD2 (5 bases each). The germline V gene encodes CDR1 WSHSY and CDR2 SAAADI. CDR3 length equals 13 residues. The V gene lost 2 bases and the J gene lost 0 bases, with 5 bases spanning the gap. Written as DNA, the CDR3 is TGCGCCAGCAGTGAGGGGGGCTCCTACGAGCAGTACTTC. Protein: CASSEGGSYEQYF.

This clonotype was detected ten times or more. This chain joins TRBV24-1 and TRBJ2-1; D ambiguous. The CDR3 runs to 15 residues. The germline CDR1 and CDR2 sequences are KGHDR and SFDVKD. V was trimmed by 3 bases and J by 2 bases, leaving 10 bases between them. CDR3 DNA: TGTGCCACCAGTGATAGCGCCAGGACCTACAATGAGCAGTTCTTC. Protein product: CATSDSARTYNEQFF.

The chain carries TRBV7-3 and TRBJ2-2, with D possibly called TRBD1 or TRBD2 (5 bases each). The germline CDR1 and CDR2 sequences are SGHTA and FQGTGA. V lost 3 bases and J 7 bases, leaving 15 bases between the germline ends. The CDR3 consists of 15 residues. This CDR3 is CASSFIGAEDGELFF. The DNA for the CDR3 is TGTGCCAGCAGCTTCATAGGGGCGGAGGACGGGGAGCTGTTTTTT.

This clonotype was seen a few times. The chain is built from TRBV20-1 and TRBJ2-1; tentative D call: TRBD2 (5 bases). Trimming took 1 base from V and 4 from J, leaving 17 bases between them. Germline CDR1 and CDR2: DFQATT and SNEGSKA (reference sequence). CDR3 length: 16 amino acids. The CDR3 is CSARVGLGKTYNEQFF. The CDR3 bases are TGCAGTGCTAGAGTTGGACTGGGGAAAACGTACAATGAGCAGTTCTTC.

The genes are TRBV12-3 or TRBV12-4 and TRBJ2-3; D remains ambiguous. CDR3 size: 14 residues. Trimming shortened V by 4 bases and J by 4 bases, and 12 bases separated the two germline ends. CDR3 bases: TGTGCCAGCAGTTGGGGTCCGTTTGCAGATACGCAGTATTTT. Its translation is CASSWGPFADTQYF.

This clonotype was recorded once. The chain employs TRBV25-1 and TRBJ2-7; weak D call: TRBD2 (5 bases). The CDR3 loop spans 12 amino acids. The germline V and J ends were trimmed by 4 bases and 12 bases, with 16 bases remaining between them. Germline CDR1 is MGHDK and CDR2 is SYGVNS. CDR3 nucleotide sequence: TGTGCCAGCAGTGTGGGCATCAGGAGGCTGTACTTC. Encoded protein: CASSVGIRRLYF.

The chain carries TRBV7-9 and TRBJ2-3, with a weak D call TRBD2 (6 bases). Germline V lookup: CDR1 SEHNR, CDR2 FQNEAQ (reference sequence). CDR3 length: 14 amino acids. V was cut by 2 bases and J by 6 bases, with 12 bases left in between. CDR3 sequence reads: CASSLRGTWDTQYF. The CDR3 region has the DNA TGTGCCAGCAGCTTACGGGGGACTTGGGATACGCAGTATTTT.

V usage is TRBV27 and J usage is TRBJ2-5; 13 bases agree with TRBD2. J lost 3 bases, V lost 6 bases, and 1 base had no gene match. CDR3 length equals 14 residues. Germline lookup yields CDR1 MNHEY and CDR2 SMNVEV (reference sequence). CDR3 amino acids: CASRGLAGKETQYF. The CDR3 DNA reads TGTGCCAGCAGGGGACTAGCGGGAAAAGAGACCCAGTACTTC.

This chain uses TRBV5-6 with TRBJ2-3, with 10 positions matching TRBD2. Germline V gene lookup returns CDR1 SGHDT and CDR2 YYEEEE. The CDR3 sequence is 16 residues long. V gave up 5 bases and J gave up 10 bases; unmatched junction bases: 16. The CDR3 spells CASRLGWGAGGRAQYF. CDR3 nucleotides: TGTGCCAGCAGACTTGGTTGGGGAGCGGGAGGGCGTGCGCAGTATTTT.

This chain joins TRBV6-1 and TRBJ2-7; 8 bases are shared with TRBD2. The CDR3 is 15 residues long. CDR1 is MNHNS, CDR2 SASEGT, per germline. After removal of 6 bases from V and 6 bases from J, the junction contained 13 bases not matched to a gene. Written as DNA, the CDR3 is TGTGCCAGCAGGACCACGGGGGGGGATGGTCTCGAGCAGTACTTC. It yields the protein CASRTTGGDGLEQYF.

This clonotype appeared many times. V gene TRBV5-1 combines with J gene TRBJ2-5; TRBD1 might be the D (7 bases). This CDR3 spans 14 amino acids. CDR1 is SGHRS and CDR2 is YFSETQ in the germline V gene. The V gene lost 7 bases and the J gene lost 3 bases, with 16 bases spanning the gap. The CDR3 loop is CASSQGGGKETQYF. The CDR3, as DNA: TGCGCCAGCTCCCAAGGGGGCGGGAAAGAGACCCAGTACTTC.

J is TRBJ2-7 and V is TRBV6-1; 9 bases align to TRBD2. This CDR3 has 13 residues. CDR1 and CDR2 (germline): MNHNS, SASEGT. V dropped 5 bases and J dropped 5; count of bases not matched to a gene: 4. CDR3: CASSLAGRHEQYF. DNA for the CDR3: TGTGCCAGCAGTCTAGCGGGGCGGCACGAGCAGTACTTC.

There are a few counts of this clonotype. This rearrangement joins TRBV15 to TRBJ2-1; TRBD1 might be the D (6 bases). This CDR3 has 12 residues. The ends were cut back, 3 bases at V and 9 bases at J, with 9 bases in the middle. Germline assignment: CDR1 LNHNV and CDR2 YYDKDF (reference sequence). Here the CDR3 DNA reads TGTGCCACCAGCAGCTTCAGGGGTGAGCAGTTCTTC. It yields the protein CATSSFRGEQFF.